What follows are 3 T cell receptor beta chains derived from one specimen sequenced in a study of T cell responses to AZD1222 COVID-19 vaccine. The method was immunoSEQ multiplex PCR; TCRdb's version includes in-frame clones alone and lacks a portion of them. The top ten hold approximately 22% of the sample, which has more than 80,000 clones, roughly 88% seen once. The specimen comprised peripheral blood, sampled on day 0 of AZD1222 vaccination. The source of these receptors is an adult in good health.

The CDR3 loop reads CASSLGQGPWETQYF. CDR3 bases: TGTGCCAGCAGCTTAGGGCAGGGCCCGTGGGAGACCCAGTACTTC. The chain carries TRBV7-2 and TRBJ2-5; D possibly corresponds to TRBD1 (5 bases). The CDR3 covers 15 residues. CDR1 is SGHTA, CDR2 FQGNSA, per germline. V lost 1 base and J 5 bases, leaving 14 bases between the germline ends. Complete variable domain (other parts from reference TRBV7-2 and TRBJ2-5): GAGVSQSPSNKVTEKGKDVELRCDPISGHTALYWYRQSLGQGLEFLIYFQGNSAPDKSGLPSDRFSAERTGGSVSTLTIQRTQQEDSAVYLCASSLGQGPWETQYFGPGTRLLVL.

The chain is built from TRBV6-6 and TRBJ1-4, with no clear D. The V gene's germline CDR1 is MNHNY and CDR2 SVGAGI (reference sequence). There are 16 residues in the CDR3. Trimming took 4 bases from V and 4 from J, leaving 16 bases between them. The chain's CDR3 is CASSFGPSGINEKLFF. CDR3 DNA: TGTGCCAGCAGTTTCGGACCGTCGGGGATTAATGAAAAACTGTTTTTT.

Here the CDR3 reads CASRRTGGDYGYTF. CDR3 in DNA: TGCGCCAGCAGACGCACAGGGGGCGACTATGGCTACACCTTC. The V call is TRBV4-1, the J call TRBJ1-2, with 9 positions matching TRBD1. Germline V gives CDR1 MGHRA, CDR2 YSYEKL. V was pared by 6 bases and J by 3 bases, with 5 bases of the junction left unmatched. CDR3 size: 14 residues.